Below, one T cell receptor beta chain is given with its context. This specimen comes from a study of CD8 T cells in ankylosing spondylitis. The V gene's germline CDR1 is MNHEY and CDR2 SVGAGI. The trim removed 5 bases at V and 2 bases at J, leaving 6 bases unmatched. The CDR3 is 17 residues long. One entry per CDR3 protein results from TCRdb running MiXCR on the 5' RACE reads. The sample lists 200,000 to 250,000 distinct CDR3 sequences, roughly a tenth occurring once. The specimen sequenced was blood, either unsorted or a sorted T cell fraction (not recorded which). The J gene is TRBJ2-5, the V gene TRBV6-5; 15 bases match TRBD2. The TCR comes from a male donor with ankylosing spondylitis or in good health (not recorded which). The CDR3 DNA reads TGTGCCAGCAGTACTCGGACTAGCGGGGGGGTTCAAGAGACCCAGTACTTC. Its translation is CASSTRTSGGVQETQYF.